Listed here are 21 T cell receptor beta chains from one sample, sequenced in a study of T-cell reconstitution after alpha-beta-depleted transplantation in children. The authors prepared the TCRbeta library with unique molecular identifiers. TCRdb passed the PCR reads through MiXCR, listing each CDR3 protein once. The sample carries about 440,000 distinct CDR3 sequences, roughly two fifths recorded once. The sample in question was PBMCs, obtained before TCRalphabeta/CD19-depleted stem cell transplant. The receptors were sampled from a girl aged 2 to 9 with aplastic anemia, due to receive a stem cell transplant.

This clonotype was detected ten times or more. The chain has TRBV7-2 and TRBJ2-7; 12 nucleotides agree with TRBD2. The CDR3 covers 14 residues. Germline CDR1 and CDR2: SGHTA and FQGNSA. Unmatched junction bases numbered 3, after V lost 5 bases and J lost 4 bases. Here the CDR3 reads CASSVGLAGYEQYF. For the CDR3, the DNA is TGTGCCAGCAGCGTCGGACTAGCGGGATACGAGCAGTACTTC. Drawing the rest from reference TRBV7-2 and TRBJ2-7, the complete variable domain is GAGVSQSPSNKVTEKGKDVELRCDPISGHTALYWYRQSLGQGLEFLIYFQGNSAPDKSGLPSDRFSAERTGGSVSTLTIQRTQQEDSAVYLCASSVGLAGYEQYFGPGTRLTVT.

The table lists this clonotype with many counts. This chain links TRBV6-1 with TRBJ2-7; no clear D. Trimming removed 9 bases from V and 6 bases from J, with 15 bases in between. Germline V gives CDR1 MNHNS, CDR2 SASEGT. The CDR3 contains 12 residues. CDR3 sequence (DNA): TGTGCCAGTGAGCAAAGAAAACCCGAGCAGTACTTC. Its protein is CASEQRKPEQYF.

This chain connects TRBV20-1 to TRBJ2-1, with D hard to call. V was trimmed by 2 bases and J by 8 bases, leaving 10 bases between them. The CDR3 length is 12 residues. CDR1 and CDR2 (germline): DFQATT, SNEGSKA (reference sequence). The CDR3, as DNA: TGCAGTGCTAGACTAAGCAACCATGAGCAGTTCTTC. It codes for CSARLSNHEQFF.

This clonotype was observed a single time. This chain uses TRBV29-1 with TRBJ2-3; 12 bases line up with TRBD2. The CDR3 totals 17 residues. V was pared by 4 bases and J by 6 bases, with 14 bases of the junction left unmatched. Germline V gene data show CDR1 as SQVTM and CDR2 as ANQGSEA. CDR3 residues: CSVVRLAGDVRGDTQYF. The CDR3 coding sequence is TGCAGCGTTGTCAGACTAGCGGGAGACGTGCGGGGGGATACGCAGTATTTT.

The J gene is TRBJ2-5, the V gene TRBV29-1, with D maybe TRBD2 (5 bases). The V gene lost 7 bases and the J gene lost 5 bases, with 20 bases spanning the gap. The CDR3 length is 14 residues. The germline V gene encodes CDR1 SQVTM and CDR2 ANQGSEA. CDR3 sequence reads: CSAPGGHLGETQYF. CDR3 DNA: TGCAGCGCACCAGGAGGCCACCTCGGGGAGACCCAGTACTTC. Variable domain in full (rest from reference TRBV29-1 and TRBJ2-5): SAVISQKPSRDICQRGTSLTIQCQVDSQVTMMFWYRQQPGQSLTLIATANQGSEATYESGFVIDKFPISRPNLTFSTLTVSNMSPEDSSIYLCSAPGGHLGETQYFGPGTRLLVL.

This clonotype has at least ten counts. This rearrangement joins TRBV27 to TRBJ2-7; 8 bases are shared with TRBD1. The trim removed 3 bases at V and 3 bases at J, leaving 4 bases unmatched. The V gene's germline CDR1 is MNHEY and CDR2 SMNVEV (reference sequence). CDR3 size: 14 residues. The CDR3 DNA sequence: TGTGCCAGCAGTTTGGCAGGGGGCTTCTACGAGCAGTACTTC. It specifies CASSLAGGFYEQYF.

This clonotype has a handful of counts. J is TRBJ2-1 and V is TRBV9; 11 bases match TRBD2. The junction had 24 bases not matched to a gene; V was cut back by 3 bases and J by 7 bases. This CDR3 contains 21 residues. Germline CDR1 and CDR2: SGDLS and YYNGEE. CDR3 in amino acids: CASSATPYGTQLAGAENEQFF. DNA for the CDR3: TGTGCCAGCAGCGCTACACCCTACGGGACACAACTAGCGGGAGCGGAAAATGAGCAGTTCTTC.

There are many counts of this clonotype. The gene calls are TRBV4-3 and TRBJ2-1; 8 bases are shared with TRBD2. In germline, CDR1 is LGHNA, CDR2 YSLEER. Unmatched junction bases numbered 4, after V lost 0 bases and J lost 3 bases. This CDR3 is built from 16 residues. CDR3 sequence: CASSQDHSGDYNEQFF. CDR3 nucleotides: TGCGCCAGCAGCCAAGATCATAGCGGGGACTACAATGAGCAGTTCTTC.

The V gene is TRBV5-6, the J gene TRBJ1-5; D gene uncertain. Per the germline V gene, CDR1 is SGHDT and CDR2 is YYEEEE. Trimming stripped 0 bases from V and 4 bases from J, with 11 bases between. The CDR3 extends over 15 amino acids. For the CDR3, the DNA is TGTGCCAGCAGCTTGGGGACGGTGGGGAATCAGCCCCAGCATTTT. Translating it yields CASSLGTVGNQPQHF.

This CDR3 reads CASSEGQVYEQFF. The DNA for the CDR3 is TGCGCCAGCAGCGAGGGACAGGTCTATGAGCAGTTCTTC. This chain links TRBV5-1 with TRBJ2-1, with 8 bases lining up with TRBD1. V was clipped by 4 bases and J by 8 bases; unmatched bases: 5. Germline V CDR1 and CDR2: SGHRS, YFSETQ. The CDR3 has 13 residues.

This clonotype was picked up a small number of times. The chain carries TRBV5-5 and TRBJ2-7; 7 nucleotides align to TRBD1. CDR1 SGHKS and CDR2 YYEKEE come from the germline V gene (reference sequence). The trim removed 5 bases at V and 2 bases at J, leaving 7 bases unmatched. There are 14 residues in the CDR3. The CDR3 spells CASRGQAQTYEQYF. In DNA, the CDR3 is TGTGCCAGCAGAGGACAGGCCCAAACCTACGAGCAGTACTTC.

The chain uses TRBV18 and TRBJ2-6; no clear D gene. Trimming cost V 0 bases and J 1 base, with 10 bases left between them. Germline V CDR1 and CDR2: KGHSH, LQKENI. This CDR3 is built from 17 residues. The CDR3 region is CASSPPRRASGANVLTF. In nucleotides, the CDR3 is TGTGCCAGCTCACCACCACGTAGGGCGTCTGGGGCCAACGTCCTGACTTTC.

The CDR3 loop is CASSPNNPGDSSSYNEQFF. CDR3 nucleotide sequence: TGTGCCAGCAGTCCCAATAACCCGGGCGACAGTAGCTCCTACAATGAGCAGTTCTTC. The chain combines TRBV28 with TRBJ2-1; a weak D match, TRBD1 (5 bases). V lost 5 bases, J lost 0 bases, and 23 bases lay in between. The CDR3 covers 19 residues. Germline lookup yields CDR1 MDHEN and CDR2 SYDVKM.

This clonotype was seen repeatedly, ten times or more. The chain recombines TRBV11-2 with TRBJ2-3; D is unresolved. In germline, CDR1 is SGHAT, CDR2 FQNNGV. This CDR3 has 15 residues. Trimming left V 1 base short and J 1 base short, with 9 bases between. CDR3 loop: CASSLAVVGTDTQYF. The CDR3 DNA reads as TGTGCCAGCAGCTTAGCAGTAGTTGGCACAGATACGCAGTATTTT.

V and J are TRBV20-1 and TRBJ2-2; 9 bases fit TRBD2. This CDR3 spans 16 amino acids. The V gene end was trimmed by 3 bases and the J gene end by 5 bases; junction bases not matched to a gene: 10. Germline V gene lookup returns CDR1 DFQATT and CDR2 SNEGSKA (reference sequence). The CDR3 spells CSARALAGMNTGELFF. CDR3 DNA sequence: TGCAGTGCTAGGGCGCTAGCGGGGATGAATACCGGGGAGCTGTTTTTT.

This chain's CDR3 is CASSYLGQGDTEAFF. The CDR3 nucleotides read TGTGCCAGCAGTTACTTGGGACAGGGGGACACTGAAGCTTTCTTT. The chain joins TRBV6-5 to TRBJ1-1; 11 positions match TRBD1. V lost 1 base to trimming and J lost 3 bases; unmatched junction nucleotides: 1. Germline CDR1 is MNHEY and CDR2 is SVGAGI. The CDR3 length is 15 residues.

This clonotype was counted ten times or more. The rearrangement links TRBV5-5 to TRBJ2-2; D uncertain. The CDR3 is 12 residues long. The germline CDR1 and CDR2 sequences are SGHKS and YYEKEE (reference sequence). Between the trimmed V and J ends, which lost 4 bases and 7 bases, there was a span of 8 bases. The DNA for the CDR3 is TGTGCCAGCAGCGGGCCTTACGGGGAGCTGTTTTTT. Amino acids: CASSGPYGELFF. The whole variable domain, filled in from reference TRBV5-5 and TRBJ2-2, reads DAGVTQSPTHLIKTRGQQVTLRCSPISGHKSVSWYQQVLGQGPQFIFQYYEKEERGRGNFPDRFSARQFPNYSSELNVNALLLGDSALYLCASSGPYGELFFGEGSRLTVL.

Ten or more counts support this clonotype. The chain couples TRBV28 to TRBJ2-1, with TRBD2 as a possible D gene (5 bases). Germline V lookup: CDR1 MDHEN, CDR2 SYDVKM. V was clipped by 2 bases and J by 9 bases, with 20 bases between them. CDR3 length: 16 amino acids. CDR3 nucleotides: TGTGCCAGCAGTTTAGAAGGGTGGCCTCAGCGGAGTGAGCAGTTCTTC. It translates to CASSLEGWPQRSEQFF. The full variable domain, its missing parts supplied by reference TRBV28 and TRBJ2-1, is DVKVTQSSRYLVKRTGEKVFLECVQDMDHENMFWYRQDPGLGLRLIYFSYDVKMKEKGDIPEGYSVSREKKERFSLILESASTNQTSMYLCASSLEGWPQRSEQFFGPGTRLTVL.

This clonotype was counted only a few times. The chain employs TRBV30 and TRBJ1-1; D ambiguous. The CDR3 is 11 residues long. V was shortened by 1 base and J by 7 bases, with 7 bases between the two germline ends. Germline CDR1 and CDR2: GTSNPN and SVGIG (reference sequence). The CDR3 sequence: CAWSGTIEAFF. Here the CDR3 DNA reads TGTGCCTGGAGTGGAACCATTGAAGCTTTCTTT.

This clonotype was observed a single time. V and J are TRBV7-9 and TRBJ2-1; D tentatively reads TRBD1 or TRBD2 (6 bases each). With 5 bases removed from V and 7 bases from J, the gap between germline ends came to 15 bases. Germline V gene sequence: CDR1 SEHNR, CDR2 FQNEAQ (reference sequence). The CDR3 is made up of 14 amino acids. CDR3 nucleotide sequence: TGTGCCAGCAGCCATCCAGGGGCGGGGAATGAGCAGTTCTTC. Translation: CASSHPGAGNEQFF.

This clonotype was seen only a few times. This chain uses TRBV28 with TRBJ1-3; D is possibly TRBD1 (5 bases). The germline V gene encodes CDR1 MDHEN and CDR2 SYDVKM. V was pared by 7 bases and J by 0 bases, with 13 bases between. This CDR3 is built from 15 residues. CDR3 sequence reads: CASKRQGASGNTIYF. DNA for the CDR3: TGTGCCAGCAAAAGACAAGGGGCCTCTGGAAACACCATATATTTT.